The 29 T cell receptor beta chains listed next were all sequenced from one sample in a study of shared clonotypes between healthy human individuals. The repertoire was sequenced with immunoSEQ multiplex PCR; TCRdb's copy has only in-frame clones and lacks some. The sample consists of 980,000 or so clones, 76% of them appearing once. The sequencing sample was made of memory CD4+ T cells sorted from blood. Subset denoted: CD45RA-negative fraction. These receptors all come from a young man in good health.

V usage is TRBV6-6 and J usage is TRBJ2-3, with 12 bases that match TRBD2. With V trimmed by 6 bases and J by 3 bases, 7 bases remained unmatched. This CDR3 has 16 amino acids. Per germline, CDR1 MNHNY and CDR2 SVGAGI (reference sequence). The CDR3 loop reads CASRQTSGGHTDTQYF. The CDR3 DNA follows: TGTGCCAGCAGGCAGACTAGCGGGGGACATACAGATACGCAGTATTTT.

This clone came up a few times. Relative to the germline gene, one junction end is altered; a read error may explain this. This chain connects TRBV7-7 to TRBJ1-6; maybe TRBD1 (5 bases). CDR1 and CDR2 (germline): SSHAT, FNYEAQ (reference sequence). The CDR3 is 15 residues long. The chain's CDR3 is CASSPGTGHNSPLHF. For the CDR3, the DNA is TGTGCTAGCAGCCCAGGGACGGGTCATAATTCACCCCTCCACTTT.

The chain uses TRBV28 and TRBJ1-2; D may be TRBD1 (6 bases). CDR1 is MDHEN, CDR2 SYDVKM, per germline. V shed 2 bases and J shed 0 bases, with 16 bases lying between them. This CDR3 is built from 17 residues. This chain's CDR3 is CASSLISRGPTNYGYTF. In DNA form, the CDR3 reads TGTGCCAGCAGTTTAATCTCCAGGGGACCAACTAACTATGGCTACACCTTC.

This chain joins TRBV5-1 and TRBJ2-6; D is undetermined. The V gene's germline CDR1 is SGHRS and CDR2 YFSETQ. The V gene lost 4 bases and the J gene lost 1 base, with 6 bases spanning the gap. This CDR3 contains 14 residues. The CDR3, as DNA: TGCGCCAGCAGCCAGACTTCTGGGGCCAACGTCCTGACTTTC. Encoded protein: CASSQTSGANVLTF.

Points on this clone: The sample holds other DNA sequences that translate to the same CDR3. CDR3 loop: CAWSVGGEQYF. The CDR3 DNA sequence: TGTGCCTGGAGTGTAGGGGGTGAGCAGTACTTC. The rearrangement uses TRBV30 and TRBJ2-7, with D maybe TRBD1 (6 bases). Germline V gene sequence: CDR1 GTSNPN, CDR2 SVGIG (reference sequence). The CDR3 totals 11 residues. V shed 0 bases and J shed 7 bases, with 7 bases lying between them.

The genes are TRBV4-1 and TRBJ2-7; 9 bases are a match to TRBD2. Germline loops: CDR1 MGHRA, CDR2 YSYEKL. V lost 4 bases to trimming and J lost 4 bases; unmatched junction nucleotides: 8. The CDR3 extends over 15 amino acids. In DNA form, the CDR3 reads TGCGCCAGCAGCCCAGTAGCGGGGGACGCTTACGAGCAGTACTTC. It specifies CASSPVAGDAYEQYF.

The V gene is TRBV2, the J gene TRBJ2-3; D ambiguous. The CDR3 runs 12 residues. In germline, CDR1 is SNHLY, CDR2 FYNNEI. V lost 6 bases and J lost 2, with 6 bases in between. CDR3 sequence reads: CASRIDTDTQYF. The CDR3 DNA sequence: TGTGCCAGCAGAATCGACACAGATACGCAGTATTTT.

The CDR3 nucleotides read TGTGCCAGCCTAAGAAGCCAGGGGAATACTGAAGCTTTCTTT. It translates to CASLRSQGNTEAFF. The chain recombines TRBV6-5 with TRBJ1-1; D is possibly TRBD1 (6 bases). V was cut by 8 bases and J by 5 bases, with 18 bases left in between. CDR1 and CDR2 from the germline V gene are MNHEY and SVGAGI. The CDR3 contains 14 residues.

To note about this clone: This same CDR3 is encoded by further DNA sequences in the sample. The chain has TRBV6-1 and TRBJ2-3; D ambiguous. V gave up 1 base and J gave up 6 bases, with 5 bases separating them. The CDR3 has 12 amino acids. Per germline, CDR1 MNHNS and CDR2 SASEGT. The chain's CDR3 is CASSEVGDTQYF. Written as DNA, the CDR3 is TGTGCCAGCAGTGAAGTAGGGGATACGCAGTATTTT.

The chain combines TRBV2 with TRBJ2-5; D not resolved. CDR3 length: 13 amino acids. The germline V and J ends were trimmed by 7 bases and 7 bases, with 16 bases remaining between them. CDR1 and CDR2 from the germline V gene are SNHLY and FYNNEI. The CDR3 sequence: CASNQDPARTQYF. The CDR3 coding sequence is TGTGCCAGCAACCAAGACCCGGCCCGGACCCAGTACTTC.

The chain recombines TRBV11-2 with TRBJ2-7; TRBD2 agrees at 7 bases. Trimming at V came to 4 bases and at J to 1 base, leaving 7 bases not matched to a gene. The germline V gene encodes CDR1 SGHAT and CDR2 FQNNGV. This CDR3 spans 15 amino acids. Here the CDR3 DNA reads TGTGCCAGCAGCTCCCCAGGGAGGGGTTCCTACGAGCAGTACTTC. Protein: CASSSPGRGSYEQYF.

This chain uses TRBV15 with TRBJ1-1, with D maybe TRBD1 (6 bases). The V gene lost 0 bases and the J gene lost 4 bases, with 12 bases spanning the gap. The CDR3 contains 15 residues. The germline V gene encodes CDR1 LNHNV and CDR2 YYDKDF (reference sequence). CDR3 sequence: CATSRDGEGVTEAFF. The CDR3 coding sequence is TGTGCCACCAGCAGAGATGGGGAGGGGGTCACTGAAGCTTTCTTT. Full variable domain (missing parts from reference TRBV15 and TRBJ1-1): DAMVIQNPRYQVTQFGKPVTLSCSQTLNHNVMYWYQQKSSQAPKLLFHYYDKDFNNEADTPDNFQSRRPNTSFCFLDIRSPGLGDTAMYLCATSRDGEGVTEAFFGQGTRLTVV.

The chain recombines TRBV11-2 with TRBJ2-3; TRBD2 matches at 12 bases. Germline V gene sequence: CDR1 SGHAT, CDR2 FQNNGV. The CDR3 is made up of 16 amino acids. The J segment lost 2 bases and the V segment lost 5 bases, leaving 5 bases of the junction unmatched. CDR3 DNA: TGTGCCAGCAGCCTTACTAGCGGGAGGATCACAGATACGCAGTATTTT. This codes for CASSLTSGRITDTQYF.

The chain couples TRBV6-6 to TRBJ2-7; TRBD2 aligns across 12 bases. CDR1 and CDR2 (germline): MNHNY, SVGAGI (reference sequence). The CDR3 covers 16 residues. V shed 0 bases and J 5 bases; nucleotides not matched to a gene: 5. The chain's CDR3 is CASSYSFLAGGDEQYF. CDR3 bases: TGTGCCAGCAGTTACTCTTTTCTAGCGGGGGGGGACGAGCAGTACTTC.

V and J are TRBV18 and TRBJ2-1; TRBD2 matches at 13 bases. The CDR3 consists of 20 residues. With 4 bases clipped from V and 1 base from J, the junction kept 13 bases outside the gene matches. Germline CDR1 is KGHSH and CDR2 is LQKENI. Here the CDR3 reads CASSLTGTSGNPRSYNEQFF. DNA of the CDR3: TGTGCCAGCTCACTTACCGGGACTAGCGGGAACCCTCGTTCCTACAATGAGCAGTTCTTC. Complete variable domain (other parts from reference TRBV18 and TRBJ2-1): NAGVMQNPRHLVRRRGQEARLRCSPMKGHSHVYWYRQLPEEGLKFMVYLQKENIIDESGMPKERFSAEFPKEGPSILRIQQVVRGDSAAYFCASSLTGTSGNPRSYNEQFFGPGTRLTVL.

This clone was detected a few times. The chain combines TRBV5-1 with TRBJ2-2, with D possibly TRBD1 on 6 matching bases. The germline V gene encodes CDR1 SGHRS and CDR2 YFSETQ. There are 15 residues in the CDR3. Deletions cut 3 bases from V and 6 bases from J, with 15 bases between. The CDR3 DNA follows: TGCGCCAGCAGCTACACAGGGACGGCGGCCGGGGAGCTGTTTTTT. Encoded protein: CASSYTGTAAGELFF.

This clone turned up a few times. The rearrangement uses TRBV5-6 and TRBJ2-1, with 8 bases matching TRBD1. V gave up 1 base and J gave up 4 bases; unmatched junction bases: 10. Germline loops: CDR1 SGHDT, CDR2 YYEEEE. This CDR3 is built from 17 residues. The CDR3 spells CASSLPGQGRGYNEQFF. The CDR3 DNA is TGTGCCAGCAGCTTGCCCGGACAGGGAAGGGGTTACAATGAGCAGTTCTTC.

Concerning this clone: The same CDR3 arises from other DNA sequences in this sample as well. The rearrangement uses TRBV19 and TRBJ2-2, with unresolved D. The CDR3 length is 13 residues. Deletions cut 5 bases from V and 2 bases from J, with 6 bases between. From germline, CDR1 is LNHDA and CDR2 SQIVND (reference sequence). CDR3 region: CASSPRNTGELFF. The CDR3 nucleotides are TGTGCCAGTAGTCCCCGTAACACCGGGGAGCTGTTTTTT.

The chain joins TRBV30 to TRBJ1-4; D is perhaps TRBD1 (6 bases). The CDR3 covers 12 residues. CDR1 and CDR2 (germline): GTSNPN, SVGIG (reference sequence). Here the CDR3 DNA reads TGTGGTGGACAGCAACGAGGTGAAAAACTGTTTTTT. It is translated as CGGQQRGEKLFF.

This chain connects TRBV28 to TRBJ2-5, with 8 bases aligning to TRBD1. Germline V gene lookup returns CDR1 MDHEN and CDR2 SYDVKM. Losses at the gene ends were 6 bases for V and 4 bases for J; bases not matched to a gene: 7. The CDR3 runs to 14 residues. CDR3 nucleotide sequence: TGTGCCAGCAGCCCGCAGGGGGCGCTAGAGACCCAGTACTTC. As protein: CASSPQGALETQYF.

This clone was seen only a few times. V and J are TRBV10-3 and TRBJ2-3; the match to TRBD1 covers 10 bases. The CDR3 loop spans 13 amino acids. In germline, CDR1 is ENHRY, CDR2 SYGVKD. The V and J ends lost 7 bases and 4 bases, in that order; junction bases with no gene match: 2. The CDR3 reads CAIMGQGSDTQYF. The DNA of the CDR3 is TGTGCCATCATGGGACAGGGGTCAGATACGCAGTATTTT.

CDR3 region: CAWSVQGAGYTF. The CDR3 DNA reads TGTGCCTGGAGTGTACAGGGGGCTGGCTACACCTTC. The chain employs TRBV30 and TRBJ1-2; 9 bases map to TRBD1. V shed 0 bases, J shed 7 bases, and the junction held 0 bases outside the gene matches. CDR1 GTSNPN and CDR2 SVGIG come from the germline V gene (reference sequence). The CDR3 consists of 12 residues. Full variable domain (outside the CDR3, taken from reference TRBV30 and TRBJ1-2): SQTIHQWPATLVQPVGSPLSLECTVEGTSNPNLYWYRQAAGRGLQLLFYSVGIGQISSEVPQNLSASRPQDRQFILSSKKLLLSDSGFYLCAWSVQGAGYTFGSGTRLTVV.

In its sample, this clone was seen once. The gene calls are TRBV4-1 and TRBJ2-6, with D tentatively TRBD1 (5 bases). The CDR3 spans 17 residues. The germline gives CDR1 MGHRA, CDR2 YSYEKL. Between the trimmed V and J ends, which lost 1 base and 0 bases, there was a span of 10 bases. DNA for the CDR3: TGCGCCAGCAGCCAAGTTCAGGGTGGCTCTGGGGCCAACGTCCTGACTTTC. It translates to CASSQVQGGSGANVLTF.

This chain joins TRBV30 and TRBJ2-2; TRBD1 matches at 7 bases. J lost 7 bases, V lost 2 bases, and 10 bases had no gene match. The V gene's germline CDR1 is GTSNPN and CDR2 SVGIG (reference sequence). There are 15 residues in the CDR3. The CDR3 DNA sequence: TGTGCCTGGAGTCTGATGACAGGGTACATCGGGGAGCTGTTTTTT. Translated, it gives CAWSLMTGYIGELFF.

The CDR3, as DNA: TGTGCCAGCAGCCGAGTAGCGGGAGCGGACGAGCAGTACTTC. Translation: CASSRVAGADEQYF. The J gene is TRBJ2-7, the V gene TRBV7-2; 9 bases are a match to TRBD2. The CDR3 is 14 residues long. V lost 5 bases, J lost 5 bases, and 7 bases stayed unmatched. Looked up from germline, CDR1 is SGHTA and CDR2 is FQGNSA.

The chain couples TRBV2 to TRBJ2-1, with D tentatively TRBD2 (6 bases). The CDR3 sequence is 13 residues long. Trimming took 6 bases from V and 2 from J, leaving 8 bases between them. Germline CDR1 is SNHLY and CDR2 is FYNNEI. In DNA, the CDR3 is TGTGCCAGCAGGGCTAGCGCCTACAATGAGCAGTTCTTC. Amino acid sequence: CASRASAYNEQFF.

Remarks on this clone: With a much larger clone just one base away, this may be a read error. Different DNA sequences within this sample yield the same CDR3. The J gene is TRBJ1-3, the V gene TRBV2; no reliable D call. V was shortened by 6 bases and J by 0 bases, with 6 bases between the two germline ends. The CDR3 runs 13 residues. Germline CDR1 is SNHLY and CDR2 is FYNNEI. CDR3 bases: TGTGCCAGCAGGGGGTACTCTGGAAACACCATATATTTT. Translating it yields CASRGYSGNTIYF.

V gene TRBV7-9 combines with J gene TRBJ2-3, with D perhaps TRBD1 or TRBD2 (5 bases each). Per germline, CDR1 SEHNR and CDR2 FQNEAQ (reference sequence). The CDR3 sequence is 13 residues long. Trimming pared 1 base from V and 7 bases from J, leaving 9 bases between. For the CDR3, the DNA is TGTGCCAGCAGCTTAGGGGACGGATATACGCAGTATTTT. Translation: CASSLGDGYTQYF.

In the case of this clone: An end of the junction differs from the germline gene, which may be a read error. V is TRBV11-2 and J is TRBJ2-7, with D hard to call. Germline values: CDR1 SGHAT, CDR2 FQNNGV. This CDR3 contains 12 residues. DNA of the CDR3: TGTGCCAGCAGCCTAGAACGGCGGGAGCAGTACTTC. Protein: CASSLERREQYF.